This TCR beta chain was observed in a study of blood T cell repertoires in COVID-19 (dated by TCRdb to 2020 to 2022). Concerning the study at large: The collaborator samples originated in the United States, Italy and Spain and spanned the acute and convalescent phases of COVID-19. The material from the prospective study consisted of cDNA or gDNA derived from T cells, B-cell-depleted T cells, or PBMCs. Deeply sampled blood TCRbeta repertoires from subjects exposed to, actively infected with, or recovered from COVID-19 were included in the dataset. The repertoires were released in a freely available public database meant as a resource for research on the immune response to SARS-CoV-2. Samples were obtained from the ongoing ImmuneRACE study (first 160 participants) and from 1,000 to 1,500 subjects provided by 6 global collaborators. Sample metadata almost always included a de-identified subject ID, COVID-19 status, age in years and sex. Where HLA class I and class II types were available, the types were taken from metadata supplied by the sample provider, not from assay-based typing.

TCRbeta CDR3 regions were amplified from genomic DNA by means of the immunoSEQ Assay, a bias-controlled multiplex PCR. The paper's processing steps were these. Nucleated cell counts per sample were estimated from amplification of reference gene primers within the assay. Sequence reads were collapsed and filtered to measure the absolute abundance of every unique TCRbeta CDR3 rearrangement. For each sample, productive Simpson clonality was calculated as the square root of Simpson's diversity index across productive rearrangements. As stored in TCRdb, this immuneACCESS dataset retains in-frame rearrangements with V and J assigned. A fraction of the clones does not appear; measured against another copy, unresolved V genes explain less than half of the discrepancy, and the remainder lacks a known reason. The D gene and trimming were derived from the DNA, and the V and J assignments and clone size from that table. The sample records about 400,000 clones, about 88% of which are singletons. The top ten clones comprise less than 3.5% of the sample.

The CDR1 and CDR2 encoded by the germline V gene (reference sequence) are SGHKS and YYEKEE. The germline V end is reduced by 2 bases and the J end by 0 bases; junction bases left unmatched: 7. From cysteine to phenylalanine, the CDR3 is 17 amino acids long. The entry retains the CDR3 DNA only, 51 bases that are in frame from base 1. A word on this clone: Its specific antigen is unknown. Base qualities are missing; no much larger clone stands one base away.

Whole blood was collected in K2EDTA tubes by collaborating institutions according to the institutions' own protocols. For TCRbeta analysis, collaborators shipped samples as frozen whole blood, isolated PBMCs, or DNA extracted from either of those sample types. Overall study outcomes, separate from this receptor: The quantity of clinical and demographic metadata differed by source and by participant and was supplied without curation.

The sequencing sample was made of peripheral blood. In this chain, TRBV5-5 is recombined with TRBJ1-3; TRBD1 fits 8 bases in the junction. This clonotype originated in a human donor in a cohort sampled during active COVID-19. The CDR3 here reads CASSLPQGAHSGNTIYF. The DNA sequence is TGTGCCAGCAGCTTACCCCAGGGGGCTCACTCTGGAAACACCATATATTTT.